This T cell receptor (beta chain) emerged from a study of T-cell memory formation after mild COVID-19. As for the study in general: TCR clusters largely stayed donor specific. Broader study findings: Clones that contracted clustered mainly in CM and EM if CD4+ and in EMRA if CD8+. From day 15 to 85, contracting clones were balanced between CD4 and CD8, whereas later expanders leaned toward CD4+.

The CDR3 spans 15 residues. Trimming took 0 bases from V and 3 from J; bases not matched to a gene: 4. Germline V gives CDR1 SGDLS, CDR2 YYNGEE. From the 5' RACE reads, TCRdb called clonotypes with MiXCR, one entry per CDR3 protein. Of about 270,000 distinct CDR3 sequences in the sample, 15% to 20% are singletons; the top ten hold roughly 20%. Regarding this clonotype: Its specificity is not known.

The V and J genes are TRBV9 and TRBJ2-7; the match to TRBD2 covers 9 bases. This receptor was obtained from a young man who had mild COVID-19 (a few samples of this study predate the infection). Cell type and time point are not known. The specimen sequenced was PBMCs or a T cell subset sorted from them (not recorded which). CDR3 DNA sequence: TGTGCCAGCAGCGTAGTTGGGACTAGCAGCTACGAGCAGTACTTC. This codes for CASSVVGTSSYEQYF.